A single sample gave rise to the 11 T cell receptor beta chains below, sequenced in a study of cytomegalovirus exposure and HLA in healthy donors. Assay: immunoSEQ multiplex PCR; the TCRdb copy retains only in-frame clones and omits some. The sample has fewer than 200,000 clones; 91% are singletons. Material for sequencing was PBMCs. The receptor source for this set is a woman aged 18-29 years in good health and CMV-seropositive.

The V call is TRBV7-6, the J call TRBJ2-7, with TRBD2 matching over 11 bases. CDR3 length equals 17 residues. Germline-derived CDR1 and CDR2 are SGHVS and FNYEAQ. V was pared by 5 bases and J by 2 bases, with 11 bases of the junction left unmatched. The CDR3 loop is CASSPKAGTSGTYEQYF. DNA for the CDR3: TGTGCCAGCAGCCCAAAGGCCGGGACTAGCGGAACCTACGAGCAGTACTTC.

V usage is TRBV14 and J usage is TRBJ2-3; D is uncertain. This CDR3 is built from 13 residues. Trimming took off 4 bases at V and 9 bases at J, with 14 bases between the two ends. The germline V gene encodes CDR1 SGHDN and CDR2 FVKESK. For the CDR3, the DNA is TGTGCCAGCAGCCCATCTTCTAGAACGACGCAGTATTTT. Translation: CASSPSSRTTQYF.

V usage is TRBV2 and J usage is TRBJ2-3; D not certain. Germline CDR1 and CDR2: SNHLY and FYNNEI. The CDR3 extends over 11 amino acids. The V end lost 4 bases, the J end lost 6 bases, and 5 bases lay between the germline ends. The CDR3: CASSVADTQYF. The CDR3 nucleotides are TGTGCCAGCAGTGTGGCCGATACGCAGTATTTT.

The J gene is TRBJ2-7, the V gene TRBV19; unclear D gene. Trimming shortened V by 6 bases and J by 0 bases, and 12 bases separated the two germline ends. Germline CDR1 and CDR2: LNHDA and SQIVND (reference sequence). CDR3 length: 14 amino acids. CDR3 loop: CASSPDWSSYEQYF. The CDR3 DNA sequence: TGTGCCAGTAGCCCCGACTGGAGCTCCTACGAGCAGTACTTC. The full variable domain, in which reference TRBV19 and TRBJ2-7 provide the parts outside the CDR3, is DGGITQSPKYLFRKEGQNVTLSCEQNLNHDAMYWYRQDPGQGLRLIYYSQIVNDFQKGDIAEGYSVSREKKESFPLTVTSAQKNPTAFYLCASSPDWSSYEQYFGPGTRLTVT.

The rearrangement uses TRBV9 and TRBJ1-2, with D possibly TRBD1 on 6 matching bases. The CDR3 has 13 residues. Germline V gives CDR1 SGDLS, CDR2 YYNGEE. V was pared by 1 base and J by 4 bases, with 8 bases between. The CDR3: CASSVRGAYGYTF. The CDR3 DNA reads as TGTGCCAGCAGCGTACGGGGGGCCTATGGCTACACCTTC. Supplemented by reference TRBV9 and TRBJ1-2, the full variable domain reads DSGVTQTPKHLITATGQRVTLRCSPRSGDLSVYWYQQSLDQGLQFLIQYYNGEERAKGNILERFSAQQFPDLHSELNLSSLELGDSALYFCASSVRGAYGYTFGSGTRLTVV.

DNA for the CDR3: TGCGCCACCGCAGGGACAGGGCCCGAGCAGTACTTC. This gives the protein CATAGTGPEQYF. This rearrangement joins TRBV10-2 to TRBJ2-7, with 9 bases fitting TRBD1. V trimming: 10 bases; J trimming: 6 bases; junction bases outside the gene matches: 7. The CDR3 contains 12 residues. Per germline, CDR1 WSHSY and CDR2 SAAADI.

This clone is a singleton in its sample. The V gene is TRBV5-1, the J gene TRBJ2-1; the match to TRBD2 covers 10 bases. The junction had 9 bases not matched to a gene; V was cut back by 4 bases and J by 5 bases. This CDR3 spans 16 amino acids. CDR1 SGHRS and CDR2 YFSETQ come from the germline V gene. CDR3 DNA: TGCGCCAGCAGCATGGGAGCGGGAGGGCCACACAATGAGCAGTTCTTC. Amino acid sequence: CASSMGAGGPHNEQFF.

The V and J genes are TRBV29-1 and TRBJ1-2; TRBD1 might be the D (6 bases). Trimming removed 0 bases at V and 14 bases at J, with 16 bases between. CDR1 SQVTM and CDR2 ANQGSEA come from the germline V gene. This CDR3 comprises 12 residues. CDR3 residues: CSVEDGTPKITF. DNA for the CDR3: TGCAGCGTTGAAGACGGGACACCTAAGATTACCTTC.

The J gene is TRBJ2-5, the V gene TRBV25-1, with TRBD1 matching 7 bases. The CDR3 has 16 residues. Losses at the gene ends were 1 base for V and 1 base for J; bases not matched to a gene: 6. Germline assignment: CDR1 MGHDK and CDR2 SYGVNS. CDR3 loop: CASSEFTTGPQETQYF. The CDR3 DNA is TGTGCCAGCAGTGAATTTACGACAGGGCCCCAAGAGACCCAGTACTTC.

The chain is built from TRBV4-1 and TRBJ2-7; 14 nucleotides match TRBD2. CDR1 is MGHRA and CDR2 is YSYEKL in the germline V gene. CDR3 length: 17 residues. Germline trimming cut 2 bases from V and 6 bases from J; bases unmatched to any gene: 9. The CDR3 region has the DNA TGCGCCAGCAGCCAATCCGGGACTAGCGGGGGTCCCACCGAGCAGTACTTC. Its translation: CASSQSGTSGGPTEQYF.

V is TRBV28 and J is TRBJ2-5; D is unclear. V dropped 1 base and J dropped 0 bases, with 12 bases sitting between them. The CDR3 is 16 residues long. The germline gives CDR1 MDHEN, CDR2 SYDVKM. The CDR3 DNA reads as TGTGCCAGCAGTTTATTGCACTTCTCGTACCAAGAGACCCAGTACTTC. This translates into CASSLLHFSYQETQYF.